These 2 T cell receptor beta chains share one sample of origin, sequenced in a study of cytomegalovirus exposure and HLA in healthy donors. Some clones are missing from TCRdb's copy, which holds only in-frame ones; the method was immunoSEQ multiplex PCR. Here the sample spans more than 60,000 clones, roughly 95% being singletons. Sequencing was carried out using PBMCs. The receptor set was obtained from a woman in her late teens or twenties in good health and CMV-seropositive.

V usage is TRBV6-1 and J usage is TRBJ2-5; possibly TRBD1 for D (6 bases). The CDR3 has 13 residues. Per the germline V gene, CDR1 is MNHNS and CDR2 is SASEGT. The germline V and J ends were trimmed by 6 bases and 2 bases, with 10 bases remaining between them. The CDR3 bases are TGTGCCAGCAGCTGGACAGAACAAGAGACCCAGTACTTC. As protein: CASSWTEQETQYF.

This clone was seen a single time. This rearrangement joins TRBV5-6 to TRBJ2-5; 8 bases match TRBD2. V trimming: 4 bases; J trimming: 5 bases; junction bases outside the gene matches: 7. CDR3 size: 14 residues. In germline, CDR1 is SGHDT, CDR2 YYEEEE. Written as DNA, the CDR3 is TGTGCCAGCAGCCCCGGGGGGGTGGGGGAGACCCAGTACTTC. Protein: CASSPGGVGETQYF.